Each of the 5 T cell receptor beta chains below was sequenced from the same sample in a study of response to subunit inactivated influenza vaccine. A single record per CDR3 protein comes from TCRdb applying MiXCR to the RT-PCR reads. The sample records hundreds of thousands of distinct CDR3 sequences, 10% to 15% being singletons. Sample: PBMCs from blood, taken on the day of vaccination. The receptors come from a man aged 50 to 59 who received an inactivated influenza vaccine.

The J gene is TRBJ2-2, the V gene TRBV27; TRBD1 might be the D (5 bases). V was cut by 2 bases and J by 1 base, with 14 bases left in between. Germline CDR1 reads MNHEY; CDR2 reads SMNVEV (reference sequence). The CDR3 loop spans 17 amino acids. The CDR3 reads CASSLSYLTGNTGELFF. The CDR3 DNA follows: TGTGCCAGCAGTTTAAGTTACCTTACAGGGAACACCGGGGAGCTGTTTTTT.

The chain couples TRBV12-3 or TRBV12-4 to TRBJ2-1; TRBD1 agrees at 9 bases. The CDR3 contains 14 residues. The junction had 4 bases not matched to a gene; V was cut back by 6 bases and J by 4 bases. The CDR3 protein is CASRPGTGYNEQFF. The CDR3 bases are TGTGCCAGCAGACCCGGGACAGGGTACAATGAGCAGTTCTTC.

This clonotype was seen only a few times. DNA for the CDR3: TGTGCCAGCAGCCGGACAGGGGGTTGGACTGAAGCTTTCTTT. It specifies CASSRTGGWTEAFF. V and J are TRBV12-3 or TRBV12-4 and TRBJ1-1, with 10 nucleotides matching TRBD1. With V trimmed by 6 bases and J by 5 bases, 6 bases remained unmatched. CDR3 length: 14 amino acids.

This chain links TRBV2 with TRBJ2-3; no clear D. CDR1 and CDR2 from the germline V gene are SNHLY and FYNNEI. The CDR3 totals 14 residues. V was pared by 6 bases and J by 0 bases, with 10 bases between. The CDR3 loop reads CASRDPGSTDTQYF. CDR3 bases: TGTGCCAGCAGGGACCCCGGGAGCACAGATACGCAGTATTTT.

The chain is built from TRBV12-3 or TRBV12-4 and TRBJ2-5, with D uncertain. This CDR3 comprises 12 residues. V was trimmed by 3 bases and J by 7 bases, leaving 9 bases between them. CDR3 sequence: CASSLSKGTQYF. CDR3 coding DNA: TGTGCCAGCAGTTTGAGTAAAGGGACCCAGTACTTC.